The 16 T cell receptor beta chains below were found in one sample sequenced in a study of blood T cell repertoires in COVID-19 (dated by TCRdb to about 2020). Receptor libraries were prepared by the immunoSEQ multiplex PCR assay. TCRdb stores this immuneACCESS table with in-frame sequences only. Part of the clones is absent; in the studies checked, under half of the shortfall reflects unresolved V genes, and no reason is known for the rest. Present in this sample are 200,000 to 250,000 clones, under 90% of which were seen just once. Around 3.3% of the sample belongs to the ten largest clones. The material sequenced was peripheral blood. These receptor sequences come from a woman of 80 years or more with acute or convalescent COVID-19.

Only a few counts were recorded for this clone. The chain employs TRBV19 and TRBJ1-6; D perhaps matches TRBD1 (6 bases). Germline CDR1 LNHDA, CDR2 SQIVND (reference sequence). Trimming pared 6 bases from V and 6 bases from J, leaving 15 bases between. There are 15 residues in the CDR3. The CDR3 is CASSRDQGLNSPLHF. The CDR3 bases are TGTGCCAGTAGCCGAGACCAGGGGCTTAATTCACCCCTCCACTTT.

The chain recombines TRBV4-3 with TRBJ1-5; D ambiguous. This CDR3 has 13 amino acids. The V gene lost 0 bases and the J gene lost 7 bases, with 7 bases spanning the gap. Germline-derived CDR1 and CDR2 are LGHNA and YSLEER. CDR3 DNA sequence: TGCGCCAGCAGCCAAGACCTACGACAGCCCCAGCATTTT. It encodes CASSQDLRQPQHF.

V and J are TRBV27 and TRBJ2-6, with unresolved D. Germline CDR1 reads MNHEY; CDR2 reads SMNVEV (reference sequence). V was cut by 7 bases and J by 0 bases, with 7 bases left in between. CDR3 size: 14 residues. This chain's CDR3 is CASKPSSGANVLTF. CDR3 in DNA: TGTGCCAGCAAGCCGAGCTCTGGGGCCAACGTCCTGACTTTC.

The table lists this clone with a count of one. This chain connects TRBV27 to TRBJ1-2; D perhaps matches TRBD1 (6 bases). This CDR3 has 14 residues. V was pared by 5 bases and J by 7 bases, with 17 bases between. From germline, CDR1 is MNHEY and CDR2 SMNVEV (reference sequence). This chain's CDR3 is CASSPQGRAGGYTF. CDR3 DNA: TGTGCCAGCAGTCCACAGGGCCGGGCGGGTGGCTACACCTTC.

The rearrangement links TRBV6-5 to TRBJ1-5, with a weak D call TRBD1 (5 bases). The CDR3 runs 15 residues. Germline V gene lookup returns CDR1 MNHEY and CDR2 SVGAGI. The germline V and J ends were trimmed by 0 bases and 4 bases, with 10 bases remaining between them. The CDR3 loop reads CASSYSQGGNQPQHF. The CDR3 region has the DNA TGTGCCAGCAGTTACTCTCAGGGAGGGAATCAGCCCCAGCATTTT.

This chain joins TRBV7-3 and TRBJ1-1, with D perhaps matching TRBD1 (5 bases). The V end lost 1 base, the J end lost 3 bases, and 12 bases lay between the germline ends. Germline CDR1 is SGHTA and CDR2 is FQGTGA. The CDR3 has 15 amino acids. In nucleotides, the CDR3 is TGTGCCAGCAGCTTAAATACGGGGGAGCACACTGAAGCTTTCTTT. The encoded protein is CASSLNTGEHTEAFF.

J is TRBJ1-3 and V is TRBV7-2; possibly TRBD1 for D (6 bases). CDR1 SGHTA and CDR2 FQGNSA come from the germline V gene. The germline V and J ends were trimmed by 2 bases and 0 bases, with 14 bases remaining between them. The CDR3 has 17 residues. The CDR3 nucleotides read TGTGCCAGCAGCTTACTTGGGGGCCCTAGCTCTGGAAACACCATATATTTT. Translation gives CASSLLGGPSSGNTIYF.

The chain combines TRBV5-3 with TRBJ2-3, with 10 bases that match TRBD2. TRBV5-3 is recorded as an ORF, its role being uncertain. The CDR3 is 20 amino acids. V shed 4 bases and J 3 bases; nucleotides not matched to a gene: 20. The CDR3 nucleotides read TGTGCCAGAAGCCTACCGGGACTAGCGATGGTGCCCGATGGTACAGATACGCAGTATTTT. Its translation is CARSLPGLAMVPDGTDTQYF.

CDR3 in amino acids: CASSLLRTGVGSPLHF. In DNA, the CDR3 is TGCGCCAGCAGCCTTCTTAGGACAGGTGTTGGTTCACCCCTCCACTTT. This sequence joins TRBV4-1 and TRBJ1-6; 7 nucleotides align to TRBD1. The CDR3 covers 16 residues. Germline-derived CDR1 and CDR2 are MGHRA and YSYEKL. V gave up 4 bases and J gave up 9 bases; unmatched junction bases: 12.

The J gene is TRBJ2-5, the V gene TRBV5-5, with TRBD2 identical over 9 bases. The CDR3 sequence is 16 residues long. Per germline, CDR1 SGHKS and CDR2 YYEKEE (reference sequence). V was pared by 2 bases and J by 5 bases, with 10 bases of the junction left unmatched. CDR3 nucleotides: TGTGCCAGCAGCTTTCAGCGGGGGGCTTCCAGGGAGACCCAGTACTTC. Amino acid sequence: CASSFQRGASRETQYF.

The gene calls are TRBV4-1 and TRBJ2-5; 8 bases map to TRBD1. Germline loops: CDR1 MGHRA, CDR2 YSYEKL. The CDR3 covers 14 residues. The V gene end was trimmed by 4 bases and the J gene end by 5 bases; junction bases not matched to a gene: 6. The CDR3 nucleotides are TGCGCCAGCAGCCTCCAGGGGGCCCGGGAGACCCAGTACTTC. Its translation is CASSLQGARETQYF.

This clone has only a few counts. J is TRBJ1-2 and V is TRBV7-9, with D perhaps matching TRBD1 (5 bases). V was shortened by 4 bases and J by 5 bases, with 17 bases between the two germline ends. CDR3 length: 15 residues. The germline V gene has CDR1 SEHNR and CDR2 FQNEAQ (reference sequence). The CDR3 coding sequence is TGTGCCAGCAGCTCCGAGACAGCTGCCCTATATGGCTACACCTTC. This gives the protein CASSSETAALYGYTF.

V and J are TRBV4-1 and TRBJ2-2; a weak D match, TRBD2 (5 bases). V lost 4 bases and J 0 bases, leaving 12 bases between the germline ends. CDR1 MGHRA and CDR2 YSYEKL come from the germline V gene. CDR3 size: 16 residues. CDR3 sequence (DNA): TGCGCCAGCAGCCCTGGAGGTCGAGCGAACACCGGGGAGCTGTTTTTT. It translates to CASSPGGRANTGELFF.

The chain uses TRBV9 and TRBJ2-3; D gene unclear. The CDR3 is 14 residues long. Trimming stripped 1 base from V and 2 bases from J, with 8 bases between. The V gene's germline CDR1 is SGDLS and CDR2 YYNGEE. The chain's CDR3 is CASSVTSFTDTQYF. In DNA form, the CDR3 reads TGTGCCAGCAGCGTAACGAGTTTCACAGATACGCAGTATTTT. The variable domain in full, with the rest retrieved from reference TRBV9 and TRBJ2-3, is DSGVTQTPKHLITATGQRVTLRCSPRSGDLSVYWYQQSLDQGLQFLIQYYNGEERAKGNILERFSAQQFPDLHSELNLSSLELGDSALYFCASSVTSFTDTQYFGPGTRLTVL.

This clone was seen more than once but under ten times. The chain uses TRBV10-3 and TRBJ1-2; 8 positions match TRBD1. The germline V gene encodes CDR1 ENHRY and CDR2 SYGVKD. This CDR3 region has 17 residues. With V trimmed by 1 base and J by 2 bases, 9 bases remained unmatched. The CDR3 sequence: CAISELAQGALNYGYTF. CDR3 bases: TGTGCCATCAGTGAGTTGGCGCAGGGGGCGTTAAACTATGGCTACACCTTC.

This clone was recorded a few times. The chain carries TRBV4-1 and TRBJ2-2, with TRBD2 matching 9 bases. The J segment lost 4 bases and the V segment lost 3 bases, leaving 6 bases of the junction unmatched. The germline CDR1 and CDR2 sequences are MGHRA and YSYEKL. The CDR3 loop spans 16 amino acids. The CDR3 region has the DNA TGCGCCAGCAGCCATCCCGGACTAGCGTCCACCGGGGAGCTGTTTTTT. This sequence encodes CASSHPGLASTGELFF.